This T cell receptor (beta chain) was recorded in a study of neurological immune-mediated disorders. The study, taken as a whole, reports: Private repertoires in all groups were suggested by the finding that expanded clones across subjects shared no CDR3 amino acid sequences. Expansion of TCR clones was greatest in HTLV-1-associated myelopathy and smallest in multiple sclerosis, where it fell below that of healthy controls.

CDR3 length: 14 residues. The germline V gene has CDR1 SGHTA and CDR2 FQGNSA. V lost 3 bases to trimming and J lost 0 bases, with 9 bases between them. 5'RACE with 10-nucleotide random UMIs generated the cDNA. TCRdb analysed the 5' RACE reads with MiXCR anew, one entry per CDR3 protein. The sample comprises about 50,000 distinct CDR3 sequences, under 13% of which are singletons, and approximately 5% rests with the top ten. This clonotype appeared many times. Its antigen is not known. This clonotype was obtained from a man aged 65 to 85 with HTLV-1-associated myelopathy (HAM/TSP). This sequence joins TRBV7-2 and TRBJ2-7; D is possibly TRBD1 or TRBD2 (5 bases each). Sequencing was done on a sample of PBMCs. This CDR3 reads CASSFRDDSYEQYF. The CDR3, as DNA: TGTGCCAGCAGCTTCCGGGACGACTCCTACGAGCAGTACTTC.